The rows below give T cell receptor beta chains drawn from one sample of a study of shared clonotypes between healthy human individuals. The table came from immunoSEQ multiplex PCR; TCRdb's copy has only in-frame clones and leaves some out. The sample includes some 2,500,000 clones, 85% to 95% seen only once; the top ten take about 0.41%. Sequencing input: naive CD4+ T cells from PBMCs. Every receptor here comes from a man aged 18-30 years in good health. Some clones in this sample may be carry-over from other donors' samples. CDR3s include the opening cysteine and the closing phenylalanine or tryptophan. D genes are given only for firm matches. Only some rows state a clone size, as once, few, many or a class for expanded clones.

D: NA
V: TRBV7-8
size: NA
J: TRBJ2-3
DNA: TGTGCCAGCAGCTTAGCGGGGCAGGCTCTCACAGCGCAGTATTTT
CDR3: CASSLAGQALTAQYF

D: NA
V: TRBV4-1
size: NA
J: TRBJ2-1
DNA: TGCGCCAGCAGCCAAGGAGACAGTAGGAATGAGCAGTTCTTC
CDR3: CASSQGDSRNEQFF

D: NA
V: TRBV7-2
size: once
J: TRBJ1-5
DNA: TGTGCCAGCAGCCTGATGGTCCGGGGCAATCAGCCCCAGCATTTT
CDR3: CASSLMVRGNQPQHF

D: NA
V: TRBV27
size: NA
J: TRBJ1-5
DNA: TGTGCCAGCAGTTTATCGATATTTCAGCCCCAGCATTTT
CDR3: CASSLSIFQPQHF

D: TRBD1
V: TRBV29-1
size: NA
J: TRBJ2-7
DNA: TGCAGCGCCATGGGACAGAGAATGTCCTACGAGCAGTACTTC
CDR3: CSAMGQRMSYEQYF

D: TRBD2
V: TRBV7-3
size: NA
J: TRBJ2-3
DNA: TGTGCCAGCAGCCCCCCGGGGGGGCGGGGGGATACGCAGTATTTT
CDR3: CASSPPGGRGDTQYF

D: NA
V: TRBV28
size: NA
J: TRBJ2-7
DNA: TGTGCCACCCGCGTAAGGGCCGAGCAGTACTTC
CDR3: CATRVRAEQYF

D: NA
V: TRBV19
size: NA
J: TRBJ2-5
DNA: TGTGCCAGTAGTATTGGGTCAGAGACCCAGTACTTC
CDR3: CASSIGSETQYF

D: NA
V: TRBV12-5
size: NA
J: TRBJ2-3
DNA: TGTGCTAGTGGCCCTGGACAGAGCACAGATACGCAGTATTTT
CDR3: CASGPGQSTDTQYF

D: NA
V: TRBV5-1
size: NA
J: TRBJ1-1
DNA: TGCGCCAGCGGGAGGGCAGAGAGCACCTCGGACACTGAAGCTTTCTTT
CDR3: CASGRAESTSDTEAFF

D: TRBD1
V: TRBV28
size: NA
J: TRBJ2-7
DNA: TGTGCCAGCAGTTACCCGGGACAGGGGGTGTTGGAGCAGTACTTC
CDR3: CASSYPGQGVLEQYF

D: TRBD1
V: TRBV5-1
size: NA
J: TRBJ2-1
DNA: TGCGCCAGCACGATGGGACAGGGCTACAATGAGCAGTTCTTC
CDR3: CASTMGQGYNEQFF

D: NA
V: TRBV5-1
size: NA
J: TRBJ1-5
DNA: TGCGCCAGCAGCTTGGAAGGATCAGGGAATCAGCCCCAGCATTTT
CDR3: CASSLEGSGNQPQHF

D: NA
V: TRBV2
size: NA
J: TRBJ2-1
DNA: TGTGCCCAGACAAGAAACAATGAGCAGTTCTTC
CDR3: CAQTRNNEQFF

D: NA
V: TRBV30
size: NA
J: TRBJ2-3
DNA: TGTGCCTGGAGTGTACTAGGGGGGACGCAGTATTTT
CDR3: CAWSVLGGTQYF

D: NA
V: TRBV7-3
size: NA
J: TRBJ2-1
DNA: TGTGCCAGCAGCTCGGCCCGCAATGAGCAGTTCTTC
CDR3: CASSSARNEQFF

D: NA
V: TRBV19
size: NA
J: TRBJ1-4
DNA: TGTGCCAGTAGTATCGATGAAAAACTGTTTTTT
CDR3: CASSIDEKLFF

D: TRBD2
V: TRBV6-5
size: NA
J: TRBJ2-1
DNA: TGTGCCAGCACCTCACAGCGGGGATCCTACAATGAGCAGTTCTTC
CDR3: CASTSQRGSYNEQFF

D: NA
V: TRBV7-6
size: NA
J: TRBJ1-5
DNA: TGTGCCAGCAGCTTAGGAGGAGGACAGCCCCAGCATTTT
CDR3: CASSLGGGQPQHF

D: TRBD1
V: TRBV27
size: NA
J: TRBJ2-3
DNA: TGTGCCAGCAGCCGGGACAGGGGAACAGATACGCAGTATTTT
CDR3: CASSRDRGTDTQYF

D: TRBD2
V: TRBV7-3
size: NA
J: TRBJ2-1
DNA: TGTGCCAGCAGCCAAGGACTAGCTGGTGAGCAGTTCTTC
CDR3: CASSQGLAGEQFF

D: NA
V: TRBV9
size: NA
J: TRBJ2-5
DNA: TGTGCCAGCAGCCCAGGGGGGGAAGGGGAGACCCAGTACTTC
CDR3: CASSPGGEGETQYF

D: NA
V: TRBV28
size: NA
J: TRBJ1-2
DNA: TGTGCCAGCAGTTTTTTTCGGAGGGGCTTGGATGGCTACACCTTC
CDR3: CASSFFRRGLDGYTF

D: NA
V: TRBV9
size: NA
J: TRBJ2-5
DNA: TGTGCCAGCAGCAATTCGGAGACCCAGTACTTC
CDR3: CASSNSETQYF

D: NA
V: TRBV7-2
size: NA
J: TRBJ2-5
DNA: TGTGCCAGCAGCTTGAGAGGGGAGACCCAGTACTTC
CDR3: CASSLRGETQYF

D: NA
V: TRBV9
size: NA
J: TRBJ2-1
DNA: TGTGCCAGCAGCGTCAATGCCGGGACTTACAATGAGCAGTTCTTC
CDR3: CASSVNAGTYNEQFF

D: NA
V: TRBV7-2
size: NA
J: TRBJ1-2
DNA: TGTGCCAGCAGCTTAGCGCGCGAGCTAGGGGCTGGCTACACCTTC
CDR3: CASSLARELGAGYTF

D: NA
V: TRBV7-9
size: NA
J: TRBJ1-1
DNA: TGTGCCAGCAGTCCTACAGTGAACACTGAAGCTTTCTTT
CDR3: CASSPTVNTEAFF

D: TRBD1
V: TRBV30
size: few
J: TRBJ1-1
DNA: TGTGCCTGGACACAACAGGGGGGTGAAGCTTTCTTT
CDR3: CAWTQQGGEAFF

D: NA
V: TRBV18
size: NA
J: TRBJ2-5
DNA: TGTGCCAGCTCCCAACAGAACGGGAGAGCCGGGAAGACCCAGTACTTC
CDR3: CASSQQNGRAGKTQYF

D: NA
V: TRBV5-1
size: NA
J: TRBJ2-7
DNA: TGCGCCAGCAGCTCAACTAATAGGGCCTCCCCTCAAGCCAGCGAGCAGTACTTC
CDR3: CASSSTNRASPQASEQYF

D: NA
V: TRBV4-1
size: NA
J: TRBJ1-1
DNA: TGCGCCAGCAGCCAAGATGAGGTCCGGCGCTTCGGAGCTTTCTTT
CDR3: CASSQDEVRRFGAFF

D: NA
V: TRBV29-1
size: once
J: TRBJ1-2
DNA: TGCAGCGTTGAATCTGCCGGGGGCTACACCTTC
CDR3: CSVESAGGYTF

D: NA
V: TRBV5-1
size: once
J: TRBJ2-2
DNA: TGCGCCAGCAGCTTGGCCCCAAGGTCCGGGGAGCTGTTTTTT
CDR3: CASSLAPRSGELFF

D: NA
V: TRBV27
size: few
J: TRBJ2-2
DNA: TGTGCCAGCAGTTTACGGTTTACCGGGGAGCTGTTTTTT
CDR3: CASSLRFTGELFF

D: TRBD2
V: TRBV11-1
size: NA
J: TRBJ2-7
DNA: TGTGCCAGCAGCTCAACTCGACTAGCGCACGAGCAGTACTTC
CDR3: CASSSTRLAHEQYF

D: NA
V: TRBV7-9
size: NA
J: TRBJ1-1
DNA: TGTGCCAGCAGCTTCGGGCGGAACACTGAAGCTTTCTTT
CDR3: CASSFGRNTEAFF